Listed below are T cell receptor beta chains from one sample, sequenced in a study of cytotoxic CD8 clonotypes in ibrutinib-treated CLL. Generated by immunoSEQ multiplex PCR, the TCRdb table keeps only in-frame clones and is missing some. The sample consists of tens of thousands of clones, about 86% of them appearing once. Source: PBMCs, taken before ibrutinib treatment. These receptors originate from a human donor with chronic lymphocytic leukemia. Both conserved end residues are part of each CDR3. The D gene is left open where the match is weak. Where a row states a size, it is once, few, many or the class of an expanded clone; other rows omit it.

.,TRBJ2-2,TRBV5-8,.,CASSPELFAAGGELFF,TGTGCCAGCAGCCCTGAACTCTTCGCGGCTGGCGGGGAGCTGTTTTTT
.,TRBJ2-2,TRBV19,.,CASSIARSLAITGELFF,TGTGCCAGTAGTATAGCGCGGAGCCTAGCGATCACCGGGGAGCTGTTTTTT
.,TRBJ1-3,TRBV7-2,TRBD1,CASSYTGTGGRNTIYF,TGTGCCAGCAGCTACACCGGGACAGGGGGCAGAAACACCATATATTTT
.,TRBJ2-7,TRBV6-6,.,CASSTPLSGAPGEQYF,TGTGCCAGCAGCACCCCTCTCTCAGGGGCGCCCGGCGAGCAGTACTTC
.,TRBJ2-1,TRBV5-1,TRBD2,CASSSLAGGPDEQFF,TGCGCCAGCAGCTCACTAGCGGGAGGGCCAGATGAGCAGTTCTTC
.,TRBJ2-3,TRBV29-1,TRBD2,CSLSTSGTDTQYF,TGCAGCTTATCGACTAGCGGTACAGATACGCAGTATTTT
few,TRBJ1-1,TRBV6-1,TRBD1,CASSETVDRGKAFF,TGTGCCAGCAGTGAAACAGTCGACAGGGGGAAAGCTTTCTTT
.,TRBJ2-3,TRBV11-3,.,CASRLGRTPGSSTDTQYF,TGTGCCAGCAGGCTAGGGAGGACACCAGGATCTAGCACAGATACGCAGTATTTT
few,TRBJ1-1,TRBV6-5,.,CASSLQLNTEAFF,TGTGCCAGCAGTTTACAGTTGAACACTGAAGCTTTCTTT
.,TRBJ2-7,TRBV7-8,TRBD2,CASSLNGAGAYEQYF,TGTGCCAGCAGCTTAAATGGAGCGGGGGCCTACGAGCAGTACTTC
.,TRBJ2-1,TRBV25-1,.,CASSEFGGSNYNEQFF,TGTGCCAGCAGTGAATTCGGGGGATCCAACTACAATGAGCAGTTCTTC